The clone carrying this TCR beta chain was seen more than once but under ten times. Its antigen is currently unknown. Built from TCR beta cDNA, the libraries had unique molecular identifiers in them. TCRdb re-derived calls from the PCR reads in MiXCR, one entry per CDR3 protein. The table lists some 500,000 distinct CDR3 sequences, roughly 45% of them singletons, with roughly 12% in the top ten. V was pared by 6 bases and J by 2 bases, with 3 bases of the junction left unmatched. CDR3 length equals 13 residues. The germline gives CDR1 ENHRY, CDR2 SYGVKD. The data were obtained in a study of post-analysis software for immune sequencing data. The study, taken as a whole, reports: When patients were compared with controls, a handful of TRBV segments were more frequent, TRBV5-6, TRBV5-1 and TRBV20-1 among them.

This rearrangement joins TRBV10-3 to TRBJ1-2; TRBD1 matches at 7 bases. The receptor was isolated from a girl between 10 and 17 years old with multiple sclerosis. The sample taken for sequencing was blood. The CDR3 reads CAISGQENYGYTF. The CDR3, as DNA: TGTGCCATCAGCGGACAGGAGAACTATGGCTACACCTTC.